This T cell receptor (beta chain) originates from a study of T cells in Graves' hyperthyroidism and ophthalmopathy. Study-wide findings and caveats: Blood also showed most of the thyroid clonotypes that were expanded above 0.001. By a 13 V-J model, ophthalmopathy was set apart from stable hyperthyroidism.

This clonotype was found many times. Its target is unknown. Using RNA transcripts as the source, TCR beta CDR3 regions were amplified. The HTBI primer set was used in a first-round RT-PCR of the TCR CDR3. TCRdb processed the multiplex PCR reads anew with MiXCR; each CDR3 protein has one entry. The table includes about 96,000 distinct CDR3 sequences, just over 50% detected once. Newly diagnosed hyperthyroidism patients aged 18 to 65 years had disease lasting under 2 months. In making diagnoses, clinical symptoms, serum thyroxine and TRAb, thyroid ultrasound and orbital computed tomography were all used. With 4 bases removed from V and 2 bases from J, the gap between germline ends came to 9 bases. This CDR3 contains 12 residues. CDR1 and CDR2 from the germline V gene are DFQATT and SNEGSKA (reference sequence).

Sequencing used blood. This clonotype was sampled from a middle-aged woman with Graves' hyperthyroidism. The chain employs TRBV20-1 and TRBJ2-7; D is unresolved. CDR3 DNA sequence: TGCAGTGCTAATTCAGCCGCCTACGAGCAGTACTTC. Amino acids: CSANSAAYEQYF.